This paragraph reports one TCR beta chain. Its matching antigen is unknown. These data come from a study of Ad26.COV2.S vaccination and SARS-CoV-2 variants. Overall study results and limits: Spike-specific TCR breadth was greater after Ad26.COV2.S than placebo. Substantial post-vaccination breadth of spike-specific CD8+ and CD4+ T cell responses was reported. Breadth of non-spike TCRs did not differ between vaccinees and placebo recipients. Total T cell responses were possibly underestimated by TCR breadth and depth analyses.

CDR3 length: 15 amino acids. V lost 7 bases and J lost 4; bases outside the gene matches: 12. Germline V CDR1 and CDR2: SNHLY, FYNNEI. Profiled with immunoSEQ multiplex PCR; TCRdb holds only in-frame clones, not every one. The sample consists of tens of thousands of clones, 82% of them appearing once. The sequenced sample was peripheral blood, obtained after recovery from COVID-19. The source is a human donor who had recovered from COVID-19. The chain couples TRBV2 to TRBJ2-5, with 7 bases that match TRBD2. CDR3 protein: CASKETASGRETQYF. DNA for the CDR3: TGTGCCAGCAAAGAAACCGCTAGCGGTAGAGAGACCCAGTACTTC.